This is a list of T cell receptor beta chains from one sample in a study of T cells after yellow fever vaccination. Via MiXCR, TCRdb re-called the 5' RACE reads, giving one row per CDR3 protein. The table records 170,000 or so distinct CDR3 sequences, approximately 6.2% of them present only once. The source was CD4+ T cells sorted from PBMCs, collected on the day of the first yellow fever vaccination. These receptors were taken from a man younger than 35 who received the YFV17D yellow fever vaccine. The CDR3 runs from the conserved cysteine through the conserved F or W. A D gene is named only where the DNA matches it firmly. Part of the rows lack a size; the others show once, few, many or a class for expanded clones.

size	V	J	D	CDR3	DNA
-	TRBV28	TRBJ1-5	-	CASSVVGILYSNQPQHF	TGTGCCAGCAGTGTTGTTGGGATTCTGTATAGCAATCAGCCCCAGCATTTT
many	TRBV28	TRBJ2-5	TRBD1	CASSVPGQQETQYF	TGTGCCAGCAGTGTACCGGGACAGCAAGAGACCCAGTACTTC
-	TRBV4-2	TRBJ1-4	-	CASSQERGRNEKLFF	TGTGCCAGCAGCCAAGAGAGAGGCCGTAATGAAAAACTGTTTTTT
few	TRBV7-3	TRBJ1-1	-	CASSSHPGVDTEAFF	TGTGCCAGCAGCTCCCATCCAGGGGTTGACACTGAAGCTTTCTTT
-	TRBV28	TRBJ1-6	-	CARGTGLQSSYNSPLHF	TGTGCCAGAGGAACAGGGCTCCAGAGCTCCTATAATTCACCCCTCCACTTT
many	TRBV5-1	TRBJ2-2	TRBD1	CASSPGTGSTGELFF	TGCGCCAGCAGCCCAGGGACAGGGAGCACCGGGGAGCTGTTTTTT
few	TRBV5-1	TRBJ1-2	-	CASSFDRNYGYTF	TGCGCCAGCAGCTTTGACAGGAACTATGGCTACACCTTC
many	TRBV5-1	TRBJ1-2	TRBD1	CASSWDSLNYGYTF	TGCGCCAGCAGCTGGGACAGTCTAAACTATGGCTACACCTTC
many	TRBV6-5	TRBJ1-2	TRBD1	CASSYKRDRQANYGYTF	TGTGCCAGCAGTTACAAAAGGGACAGGCAAGCTAACTATGGCTACACCTTC
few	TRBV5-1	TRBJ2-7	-	CASSLAGPQDEQYF	TGCGCCAGCAGCTTAGCGGGCCCCCAGGACGAGCAGTACTTC
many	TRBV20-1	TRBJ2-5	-	CSASATWKTQYF	TGCAGTGCTAGCGCCACTTGGAAGACCCAGTACTTC
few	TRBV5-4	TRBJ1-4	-	CASSLDGRGNEKLFF	TGTGCCAGCAGCTTGGATGGTCGGGGGAATGAAAAACTGTTTTTT
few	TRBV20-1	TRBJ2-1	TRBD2	CSASNPGLAGSYEQFF	TGCAGTGCTAGCAACCCAGGACTAGCGGGGTCTTATGAGCAGTTCTTC
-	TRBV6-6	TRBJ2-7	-	CASSYSRGYEQYF	TGTGCCAGCAGTTATTCCAGGGGCTACGAGCAGTACTTC
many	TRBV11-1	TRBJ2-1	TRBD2	CASSLDMGGGYNEQFF	TGTGCCAGCAGCCTCGACATGGGGGGGGGATACAATGAGCAGTTCTTC
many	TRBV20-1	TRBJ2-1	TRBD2	CSARDSGGASFF	TGCAGTGCTAGGGACAGCGGGGGGGCCTCGTTCTTC
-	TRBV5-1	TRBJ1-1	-	CASSVRQSGGNTEAFF	TGCGCCAGCAGCGTGCGTCAGTCCGGGGGTAACACTGAAGCTTTCTTT
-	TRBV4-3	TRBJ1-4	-	CASSQDWSRGGEKLFF	TGCGCCAGCAGCCAAGATTGGTCAAGGGGGGGCGAAAAACTGTTTTTT
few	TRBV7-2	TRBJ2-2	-	CASSLLGSTGELFF	TGTGCCAGCAGCTTACTAGGGTCGACCGGGGAGCTGTTTTTT
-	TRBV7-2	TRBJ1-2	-	CASSLAGGTNYGYTF	TGTGCCAGCAGCTTAGCGGGGGGAACTAACTATGGCTACACCTTC
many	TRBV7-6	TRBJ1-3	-	CASSLNSGNTIYF	TGTGCCAGCAGCCTCAACTCTGGAAACACCATATATTTT
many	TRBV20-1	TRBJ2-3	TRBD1	CSAGDSSSTDTQYF	TGCAGTGCTGGGGACAGCAGTAGCACAGATACGCAGTATTTT